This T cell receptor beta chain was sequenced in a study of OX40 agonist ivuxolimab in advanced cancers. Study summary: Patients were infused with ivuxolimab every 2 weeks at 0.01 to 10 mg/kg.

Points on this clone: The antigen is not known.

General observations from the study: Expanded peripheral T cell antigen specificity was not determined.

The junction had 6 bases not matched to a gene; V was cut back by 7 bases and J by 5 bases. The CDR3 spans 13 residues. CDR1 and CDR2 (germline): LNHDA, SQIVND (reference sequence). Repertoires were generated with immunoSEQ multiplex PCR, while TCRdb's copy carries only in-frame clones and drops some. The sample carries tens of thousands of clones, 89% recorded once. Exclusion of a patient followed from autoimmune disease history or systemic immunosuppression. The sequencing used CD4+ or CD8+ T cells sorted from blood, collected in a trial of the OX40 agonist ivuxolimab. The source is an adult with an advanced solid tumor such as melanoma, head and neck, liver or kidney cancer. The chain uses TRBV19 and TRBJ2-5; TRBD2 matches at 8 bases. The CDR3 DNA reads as TGTGCCAGTAAAGAGCGGGAGAGGGAGACCCAGTACTTC. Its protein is CASKERERETQYF.